Below, 23 T cell receptor beta chains from the same sample are listed, as sequenced in a study of T cells in localized non-small cell lung cancer. The data were produced by immunoSEQ multiplex PCR, yet TCRdb's version contains in-frame clones alone and is incomplete. Among about 830 clones listed, roughly a quarter were seen once. This material consisted of lung tumor tissue, taken before any cancer treatment. The origin of the receptors is a female donor over 55 with stage I lung adenocarcinoma.

This clone was detected a few times. The chain combines TRBV19 with TRBJ2-1, with TRBD2 matching over 9 bases. This CDR3 comprises 13 residues. Germline values: CDR1 LNHDA, CDR2 SQIVND (reference sequence). The V segment lost 1 base and the J segment 8 bases; nucleotides outside the gene matches: 0. CDR3 nucleotide sequence: TGTGCCAGTAGTATAGCTAGCGGGGATGAGCAGTTCTTC. Its protein product is CASSIASGDEQFF.

This clone has more than one count but fewer than ten. V usage is TRBV9 and J usage is TRBJ1-2, with D unresolved. The V gene lost 5 bases and the J gene lost 6 bases, with 14 bases spanning the gap. This CDR3 has 13 amino acids. Germline V gene data show CDR1 as SGDLS and CDR2 as YYNGEE. The CDR3 bases are TGTGCCAGCAGTGAAGTAGGGCGGCATGGCTACACCTTC. Translated, it gives CASSEVGRHGYTF.

This clone was picked up a small number of times. V and J are TRBV11-3 and TRBJ2-1; D call uncertain. CDR1 SGHNT and CDR2 YENEEA come from the germline V gene. The CDR3 consists of 14 residues. Trimming took 5 bases from V and 0 from J, leaving 8 bases between them. Here the CDR3 reads CASSGESSYNEQFF. In nucleotides, the CDR3 is TGTGCCAGCAGCGGGGAAAGCTCCTACAATGAGCAGTTCTTC.

The chain carries TRBV14 and TRBJ2-3; D gene uncertain. This CDR3 region has 11 residues. V shed 3 bases and J shed 3 bases, with 1 base lying between them. CDR1 and CDR2 (germline): SGHDN, FVKESK. CDR3 amino acids: CASSHTDTQYF. The CDR3 nucleotides read TGTGCCAGCAGCCATACAGATACGCAGTATTTT.

This clone appeared a few times. This chain joins TRBV6-8 and TRBJ1-2; a weak D match, TRBD1 (5 bases). Germline CDR1 reads MNHGY; CDR2 reads SAAAGT. Trimming took off 6 bases at V and 7 bases at J, with 12 bases between the two ends. The CDR3 spans 12 residues. CDR3 in DNA: TGTGCCAGCAGAGCAACCAGGGCTGGCTACACCTTC. This sequence encodes CASRATRAGYTF.

The rearrangement links TRBV22-1 to TRBJ1-1. TRBV22-1 counts as a pseudogene. There are 13 residues in the CDR3. The CDR3 DNA reads as TGTGCCAGCAGTTCAGGGAGTAGGACTGAAGCTTTCTTT. This gives the protein CASSSGSRTEAFF.

This clone occurred a few times. J is TRBJ2-1 and V is TRBV28, with TRBD1 identical over 8 bases. The germline V gene has CDR1 MDHEN and CDR2 SYDVKM. Germline trimming cut 6 bases from V and 6 bases from J; bases unmatched to any gene: 7. This CDR3 spans 14 amino acids. CDR3 residues: CASRKRTGPNEQFF. CDR3 nucleotide sequence: TGTGCCAGCAGAAAGAGGACAGGGCCCAATGAGCAGTTCTTC.

This chain connects TRBV25-1 to TRBJ1-3; D perhaps matches TRBD1 (5 bases). V was cut by 6 bases and J by 0 bases, with 18 bases left in between. Germline V gene sequence: CDR1 MGHDK, CDR2 SYGVNS. The CDR3 spans 17 residues. The CDR3 coding sequence is TGTGCCAGCAGCCCGCACGACTGGGGGTCCTCTGGAAACACCATATATTTT. Protein: CASSPHDWGSSGNTIYF.

On this clone itself: At one end the junction does not follow the germline gene, possibly because of a read error. The rearrangement joins TRBV11-3 to TRBJ1-1; D possibly corresponds to TRBD1 (5 bases). Germline V gene data show CDR1 as SGHNT and CDR2 as YENEEA. This CDR3 is 19 amino acids long. CDR3 nucleotide sequence: TGTGCTAGCAGCTTAGAAATGGAGGCCCGAGGGCAGGGGAACACTGAAGCTTTCTTT. This codes for CASSLEMEARGQGNTEAFF.

The gene calls are TRBV19 and TRBJ1-1, with D possibly matching TRBD1 (5 bases). The germline V gene has CDR1 LNHDA and CDR2 SQIVND (reference sequence). This CDR3 is 16 amino acids long. Trimming took off 10 bases at V and 0 bases at J, with 21 bases between the two ends. The CDR3 DNA follows: TGTGCCACCGACCCGCGGGCAGGGTACATGAACACTGAAGCTTTCTTT. This encodes CATDPRAGYMNTEAFF.

V and J are TRBV18 and TRBJ2-7, with 12 bases matching TRBD1. CDR1 is KGHSH, CDR2 LQKENI, per germline. Trimming cost V 3 bases and J 4 bases; bases outside gene matches: 4. The CDR3 covers 15 residues. The CDR3 reads CASSPGTGGLYEQYV. For the CDR3, the DNA is TGTGCCAGCTCACCCGGGACAGGGGGCTTGTACGAGCAGTACGTC.

The chain carries TRBV28 and TRBJ2-2; 8 positions match TRBD1. Germline V gives CDR1 MDHEN, CDR2 SYDVKM. V shed 6 bases and J 0 bases; nucleotides not matched to a gene: 6. The CDR3 is 16 amino acids. Here the CDR3 DNA reads TGTGCCAGCAGCCTTACGGGACAGGCGAACACCGGGGAGCTGTTTTTT. This gives the protein CASSLTGQANTGELFF.

This clone was found a few times. V usage is TRBV30 and J usage is TRBJ1-2; no reliable D call. CDR3 length: 12 residues. Per the germline V gene, CDR1 is GTSNPN and CDR2 is SVGIG (reference sequence). Deletions cut 2 bases from V and 7 bases from J, with 11 bases between. The CDR3 protein is CAWSRQALGYTF. In nucleotides, the CDR3 is TGTGCCTGGAGTAGGCAGGCCCTTGGCTACACCTTC.

This clone was counted only a few times. The rearrangement links TRBV11-3 to TRBJ2-1; D tentatively fits TRBD1 or TRBD2 (5 bases each). CDR1 SGHNT and CDR2 YENEEA come from the germline V gene. This CDR3 comprises 16 residues. V was cut by 1 base and J by 4 bases, with 14 bases left in between. The CDR3 here is CASSLGGSSAYNEQFF. The CDR3 DNA follows: TGTGCCAGCAGCTTAGGGGGGAGCTCGGCTTACAATGAGCAGTTCTTC.

This chain joins TRBV10-1 and TRBJ2-1, with D hard to call. The germline gives CDR1 WNHNN, CDR2 SYGVQD (reference sequence). Trimming took off 0 bases at V and 8 bases at J, with 8 bases between the two ends. The CDR3 has 13 residues. CDR3 in amino acids: CASSESNRHEQFF. The CDR3 region has the DNA TGCGCCAGCAGTGAGTCTAACCGCCATGAGCAGTTCTTC.

There are a few counts of this clone. J is TRBJ1-1 and V is TRBV19; 7 nucleotides align to TRBD1. This CDR3 comprises 15 residues. Looked up from germline, CDR1 is LNHDA and CDR2 is SQIVND (reference sequence). With V trimmed by 6 bases and J by 3 bases, 10 bases remained unmatched. The CDR3 nucleotides read TGTGCCAGTAGGGTGGGTGGGACAGACCACACTGAAGCTTTCTTT. This translates into CASRVGGTDHTEAFF.

In its sample, this clone was seen once. The CDR3 region has the DNA TGTGCCAGCTCACTCGGGACCGGGAGCTCCTACGAGCAGTACGTC. Its translation: CASSLGTGSSYEQYV. The chain is built from TRBV18 and TRBJ2-7; TRBD2 is a possible D gene (6 bases). CDR3 size: 15 residues. Looked up from germline, CDR1 is KGHSH and CDR2 is LQKENI. The V and J ends lost 4 bases and 0 bases respectively, with 13 bases between them.

The rearrangement joins TRBV11-3 to TRBJ1-5; D unclear. Germline CDR1 and CDR2: SGHNT and YENEEA. The V gene lost 1 base and the J gene lost 3 bases, with 13 bases spanning the gap. This CDR3 region has 16 residues. CDR3 protein: CASSLVGRIYNQPQHF. The CDR3 bases are TGTGCCAGCAGCTTAGTTGGCAGGATATACAATCAGCCCCAGCATTTT.

By its share, this clone is medium-sized. The chain employs TRBV6-8 and TRBJ1-1; possible D gene TRBD1, 5 bases. The CDR3 has 15 residues. V lost 2 bases and J 2 bases, leaving 12 bases between the germline ends. Germline V lookup: CDR1 MNHGY, CDR2 SAAAGT. CDR3 region: CASSYRGIKNTEAFF. CDR3 DNA sequence: TGTGCCAGCAGTTACCGGGGGATCAAAAACACTGAAGCTTTCTTT.

The chain couples TRBV11-3 to TRBJ2-1; 8 positions match TRBD2. Unmatched junction bases numbered 10, after V lost 5 bases and J lost 1 base. Germline assignment: CDR1 SGHNT and CDR2 YENEEA. The CDR3 runs 17 residues. The CDR3 coding sequence is TGTGCCAGCAGCCCTCAAAGCGGGGGATGGTCCTACAATGAGCAGTTCTTC. This sequence encodes CASSPQSGGWSYNEQFF.

In its sample, this clone was seen a few times. This rearrangement joins TRBV28 to TRBJ1-3; 7 bases match TRBD1. V was clipped by 3 bases and J by 0 bases; unmatched bases: 8. CDR1 and CDR2 (germline): MDHEN, SYDVKM. The CDR3 length is 17 residues. The CDR3 loop reads CASSFPGQSYSGNTIYF. CDR3 DNA: TGTGCCAGCAGTTTCCCGGGACAGAGTTACTCTGGAAACACCATATATTTT.

This clone was found a few times. The V gene is TRBV11-3, the J gene TRBJ1-2; D possibly corresponds to TRBD1 (6 bases). The CDR3 spans 14 residues. Germline V gene lookup returns CDR1 SGHNT and CDR2 YENEEA. Trimming took off 5 bases at V and 5 bases at J, with 15 bases between the two ends. The CDR3 nucleotides read TGTGCCAGCAGCCAGGACAGTTCTAGTTATGGCTACACCTTC. Translating it yields CASSQDSSSYGYTF.

The chain employs TRBV6-8 and TRBJ2-7; tentative D call: TRBD1 (5 bases). The CDR3 length is 14 residues. Germline-derived CDR1 and CDR2 are MNHGY and SAAAGT. V lost 9 bases, J lost 1 base, and 16 bases lay in between. The CDR3 protein is CASSRGGQSYEQYF. The CDR3 nucleotides read TGTGCCAGTAGTAGGGGCGGACAATCCTACGAGCAGTACTTC.